Below, one T cell receptor (beta chain) is given with its context. Its antigen is unknown. The sample belongs to a study of cytomegalovirus exposure and HLA in healthy donors. CDR3 length equals 13 residues. V dropped 7 bases and J dropped 0 bases, with 10 bases sitting between them. CDR1 MDHEN and CDR2 SYDVKM come from the germline V gene. General observations from the study: TCR sequences were mostly rare, though some public TCRs occurred in many donors. A classifier reportedly called cytomegalovirus status with high sensitivity and specificity.

Sequenced by immunoSEQ multiplex PCR; TCRdb stores in-frame clones only, minus some. The data contain tens of thousands of clones, about 95% of them singletons. The sequence was obtained from a woman aged 18-29 years in good health and CMV-seronegative. The chain recombines TRBV28 with TRBJ2-7, with D perhaps matching TRBD1 (6 bases). The sample taken for sequencing was PBMCs. The CDR3 nucleotides are TGTGCCAGCATGGGGGACAACTCCTACGAGCAGTACTTC. Its protein product is CASMGDNSYEQYF.